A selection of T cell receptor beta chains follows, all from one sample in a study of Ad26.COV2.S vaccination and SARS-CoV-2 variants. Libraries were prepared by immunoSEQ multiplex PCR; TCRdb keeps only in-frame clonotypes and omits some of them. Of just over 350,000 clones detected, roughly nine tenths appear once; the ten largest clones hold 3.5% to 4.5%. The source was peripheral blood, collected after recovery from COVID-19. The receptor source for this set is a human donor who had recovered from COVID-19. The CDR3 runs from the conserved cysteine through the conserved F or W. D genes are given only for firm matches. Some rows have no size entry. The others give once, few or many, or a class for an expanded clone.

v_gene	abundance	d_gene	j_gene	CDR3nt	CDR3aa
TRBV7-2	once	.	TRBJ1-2	TGTGCCAGCAGCTCACGGCCCGTAAGGGGGAGTAGGCTAGATGGCTACACCTTC	CASSSRPVRGSRLDGYTF
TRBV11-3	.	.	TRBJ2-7	TGTGCCAGCAGCTTTTCCAGTCTAGGGGAGCAGTACTTC	CASSFSSLGEQYF
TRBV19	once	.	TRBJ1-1	TGTGCCAGTAGTACGGGGCGGAGTACTGAAGCTTTCTTT	CASSTGRSTEAFF
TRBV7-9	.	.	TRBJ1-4	TGTGCCAGCAGCCGGGACGGGACTGAAAAACTGTTTTTT	CASSRDGTEKLFF
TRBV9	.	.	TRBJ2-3	TGTGCCAGCAGCCCAGGCTCTGGGTTCGCAGATACGCAGTATTTT	CASSPGSGFADTQYF
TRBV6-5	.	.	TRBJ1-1	TGTGCCAGCAGTTACTCGAGGGTCGGTGAAGCTTTCTTT	CASSYSRVGEAFF
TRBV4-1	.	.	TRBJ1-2	TGCGCCAGCAGCCAGGATCCCCGTCCGGTTCCCCCTAAGGGCTACACCTTC	CASSQDPRPVPPKGYTF
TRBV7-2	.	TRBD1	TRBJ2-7	TGTGCCAGCAGCCACGGACAGGCCTACGAGCAGTACTTC	CASSHGQAYEQYF
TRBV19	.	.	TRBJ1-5	TGTGCCAGTTCCGGAGAGATGGGTGGCAATCAGCCCCAGCATTTT	CASSGEMGGNQPQHF
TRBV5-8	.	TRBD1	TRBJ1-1	TGTGCCAGCAGCCCGCCCTGGGACAGGGAGATCGCTGAAGCTTTCTTT	CASSPPWDREIAEAFF
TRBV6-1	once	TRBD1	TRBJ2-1	TGTGCCAGCAGTGAAGTCCGGAGGACAGGTTGGTACAATGAGCAGTTCTTC	CASSEVRRTGWYNEQFF
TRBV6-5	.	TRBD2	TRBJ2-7	TGTGCCAGCAGAGTAGCGGGGGGCGGCACCTACGAGCAGTACTTC	CASRVAGGGTYEQYF
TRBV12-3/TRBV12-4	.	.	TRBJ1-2	TGTGCCAGCAGTTCAGGGGATGGATATGGCTACACCTTC	CASSSGDGYGYTF
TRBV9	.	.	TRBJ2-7	TGTGCCAGCAGCGCCGAGCAGGGTTCCTACGAGCAGTACTTC	CASSAEQGSYEQYF
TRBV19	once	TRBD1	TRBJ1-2	TGTGCCAGTAGTACCCGGGACAGGTTCTATGGCTACACCTTC	CASSTRDRFYGYTF
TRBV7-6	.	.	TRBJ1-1	TGTGCCAGCAGCTTAGGTATAGGGGGGATGAACACTGAAGCTTTCTTT	CASSLGIGGMNTEAFF
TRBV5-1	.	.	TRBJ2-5	TGCGCCAGCAGCTATACAGAAGAGACCCAGTACTTC	CASSYTEETQYF
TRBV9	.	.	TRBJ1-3	TGTGCCAGCAGCCGGAGCGCCGGAAACACCATATATTTT	CASSRSAGNTIYF
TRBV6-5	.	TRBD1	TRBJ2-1	TGTGCCAGTGGGACAGCCTCCTACAATGAGCAGTTCTTC	CASGTASYNEQFF
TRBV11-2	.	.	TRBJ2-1	TGTGCCAGCAGCTTAGGCAGGGGGGCCTCCTACAATGAGCAGTTCTTC	CASSLGRGASYNEQFF
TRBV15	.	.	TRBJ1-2	TGTGCCACCAGCAGAGATATTAAGGGGATGAAAGCTTACGGCTACACCTTC	CATSRDIKGMKAYGYTF
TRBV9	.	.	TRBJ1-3	TGTGCCAGCAGCCGGGAAGGCGGATTAGACACCATATATTTT	CASSREGGLDTIYF
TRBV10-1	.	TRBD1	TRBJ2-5	TGCGCCAGGGACAGGGGGCAAGAGACCCAGTACTTC	CARDRGQETQYF
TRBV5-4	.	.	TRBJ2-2	TGTGCCAGCAGCTCCGGGACACAGAACACCGGGGAGCTGTTTTTT	CASSSGTQNTGELFF
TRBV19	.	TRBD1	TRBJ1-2	TGTGCCAGTAGTATAGGTGGGACAGCCTATGGCTACACCTTC	CASSIGGTAYGYTF
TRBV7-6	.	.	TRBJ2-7	TGTGCCAGCAGCCTCGACCGGTGGGAGCAGTACTTC	CASSLDRWEQYF
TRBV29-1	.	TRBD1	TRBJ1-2	TGCAGCGTTGAAGATAGGCGACAGGGCGCCGTGGGTGGCTACACCTTC	CSVEDRRQGAVGGYTF
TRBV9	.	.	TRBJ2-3	TGTGCCAGCAGCGTAGGAGGGTCAGATACGCAGTATTTT	CASSVGGSDTQYF
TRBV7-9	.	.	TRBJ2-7	TGTGCCAGCAGCCTGGCGGCAGGGGAACAGTACTTC	CASSLAAGEQYF
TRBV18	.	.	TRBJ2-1	TGTGCCAGCTCACCGGCCCAGGCCTACAATGAGCAGTTCTTC	CASSPAQAYNEQFF
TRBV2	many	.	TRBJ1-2	TGTGCCAGCAGTGTTAAGGCGGGCTATGGCTACACCTTC	CASSVKAGYGYTF
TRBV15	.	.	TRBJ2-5	TGTGCCACCAGCCGCGGTACGGGGGCGATTGGGACCCAGTACTTC	CATSRGTGAIGTQYF
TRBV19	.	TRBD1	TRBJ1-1	TGTGCCAGTACCAACTCTTGGACAGGGCCAAACACTGAAGCTTTCTTT	CASTNSWTGPNTEAFF
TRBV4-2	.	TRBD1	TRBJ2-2	TGTGCCAGCAGCCAAGATGGAGGGACAGGGTTCGCCGGGGAGCTGTTTTTT	CASSQDGGTGFAGELFF
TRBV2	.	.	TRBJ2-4	TGTGCCAGCAGTGAAACCTGGTGGGTGTACTTC	CASSETWWVYF
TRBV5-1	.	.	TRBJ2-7	TGCGCCAGCAGCTTGAATCTAGTCTCCTACGAGCAGTACTTC	CASSLNLVSYEQYF
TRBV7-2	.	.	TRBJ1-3	TGTGCCAGCAGCTTACGCCATGGAAACACCATATATTTT	CASSLRHGNTIYF
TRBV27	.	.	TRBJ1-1	TGTGCCAGCAGTTTGGGACTGCTCAACACTGAAGCTTTCTTT	CASSLGLLNTEAFF
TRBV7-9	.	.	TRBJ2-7	TGTGCCAGCAGCCAACAGGGAAGCTGGGACGAGCAGTACTTC	CASSQQGSWDEQYF
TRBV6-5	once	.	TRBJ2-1	TGTGCCAGCAGTTACTCGGGAGGGGGGCCTTACAATGAGCAGTTCTTC	CASSYSGGGPYNEQFF
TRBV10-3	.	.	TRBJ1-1	TGTGCCATCAGTGAACAGGGTTGGACTGAAGCTTTCTTT	CAISEQGWTEAFF